The source of this T cell receptor (beta chain) is a study of blood T cell repertoires in COVID-19. Study-level background: From the United States, Italy and Spain came samples of acute and convalescent COVID-19.

This CDR3 region has 16 residues. Germline CDR1 is SGHNT and CDR2 is YYREEE (reference sequence). V shed 4 bases, J shed 0 bases, and the junction held 8 bases outside the gene matches. Authors' analysis steps: The authors estimated nucleated cell counts from reference gene primer amplification. Here immunoSEQ multiplex PCR was the method, and the copy in TCRdb shows in-frame clones only, minus some. For V, J and clone size, that table is used; D and trimming come from the DNA. The data show 200,000 to 300,000 clones, with about nine tenths seen just once and under 3% held by the top ten. The chain carries TRBV5-4 and TRBJ2-3, with 7 bases matching TRBD2. This TCR was recovered from a person aged 18 to 30 with COVID-19, enrolled during active disease. What was sequenced was peripheral blood. CDR3 protein: CASSPLAVPSTDTQYF. CDR3 coding DNA: TGTGCCAGCAGCCCCCTAGCGGTACCTAGCACAGATACGCAGTATTTT.